This T cell receptor (beta chain) appears in the sequencing data of a study of blood T cell repertoires in COVID-19 (dated by TCRdb to 2018 to 2021). Regarding the complete study: Samples covering the acute and convalescent phases of COVID-19 were provided by collaborators in the United States, Italy and Spain. Subjects who had been exposed to COVID-19, were actively infected with it, or had recovered from it provided the deeply sampled blood TCRbeta repertoires that made up the dataset. The material from the prospective study consisted of cDNA or gDNA derived from T cells, B-cell-depleted T cells, or PBMCs. Where available, HLA class I and class II types were taken from metadata supplied by the sample provider and were not determined by assay-based typing. Samples came from the ongoing ImmuneRACE study (first 160 participants) plus 1,254 subjects from 6 global collaborators. The sample metadata nearly always contained a de-identified subject ID, COVID-19 status, age in years and sex. A freely available public database, intended as a resource for researchers studying the immune response to SARS-CoV-2, is where the repertoires were released.

What the work shows at the level of the full study, not this receptor alone: How much clinical and demographic metadata was included differed by source and by participant, and the metadata was provided uncurated.

Note on this clone: Its specific antigen is unknown. No qualities accompany the bases; no much larger clone lies one base away.

TCRbeta CDR3 regions were amplified from genomic DNA using the immunoSEQ Assay, a bias-controlled multiplex PCR. Processing in the source paper ran as follows. The number of nucleated cells in each sample was estimated from the amplification of reference gene primers within the assay. To quantify the absolute abundance of each unique TCRbeta CDR3 rearrangement, sequence reads were collapsed and filtered. For each sample, productive Simpson clonality was calculated as the square root of Simpson's diversity index over productive rearrangements. TCRdb limited this immuneACCESS table to in-frame rearrangements with V and J called. A share of clones is missing; checked studies link under half to unresolved V genes, and the rest is unexplained. The DNA was the basis for D and trimming; V, J and clone size are from that table. Within this sample are 95,000 to 150,000 clones, with around 76% of them counted one time only. 2.3% of the sample is held by the ten biggest clonotypes.

The collaborating institutions used their own protocols to collect whole blood in K2EDTA tubes. For TCRbeta analysis, collaborators shipped samples in one of three forms: frozen whole blood, isolated PBMCs, or DNA extracted from either of those sample types. V loses 3 bases, J loses 6 bases, and the germline ends lie 11 bases apart. The CDR3 measures 13 amino acids from cysteine to phenylalanine. The entry retains the CDR3 DNA only, 39 bases that are in frame from base 1. Based on the germline V gene, the CDR1 and CDR2 sequences are SGHTA and FQGNSA. Sequenced material: peripheral blood. The clonotype was recovered from a man between 65 and 85 years old with acute or convalescent COVID-19. The rearrangement joined TRBV7-2 to TRBJ1-2, with the D gene not clear enough to name. For the CDR3, the sequence is CASSFPGVHGYTF. The DNA sequence is as follows: TGTGCCAGCAGCTTCCCAGGTGTCCATGGCTACACCTTC.